A selection of T cell receptor beta chains follows, all from one sample in a study of T cells in Graves' hyperthyroidism and ophthalmopathy. MiXCR, run by TCRdb on the multiplex PCR reads, gives a single entry per CDR3 protein. The table lists 210,000 or so distinct CDR3 sequences, approximately 17% of them singletons, with approximately 50% in the top ten. Specimen: blood. The source of these receptors is a man aged 45 to 65 with Graves' hyperthyroidism. Each CDR3 is given with its conserved first and last residue. The D gene is left open where the match is weak. For some rows the clone size is stated as once, few or many, or as a class when expanded; others skip it.

length | D | J | V | size | CDR3 | DNA
11 | - | TRBJ2-7 | TRBV7-9 | many | CASSYNYEQYF | TGTGCCAGCAGCTACAACTACGAGCAGTACTTC
13 | TRBD2 | TRBJ2-7 | TRBV2 | many | CASSIAGAGEQYF | TGTGCCAGCAGTATAGCGGGAGCGGGAGAGCAGTACTTC
15 | - | TRBJ1-2 | TRBV6-2/TRBV6-3 | many | CASSYYAQGRRGYTF | TGTGCCAGCAGTTACTACGCTCAGGGGCGGAGGGGCTACACCTTC
13 | - | TRBJ2-3 | TRBV12-3/TRBV12-4 | many | CASSSRLGDTQYF | TGTGCCAGCAGCTCCCGACTTGGAGATACGCAGTATTTT
15 | - | TRBJ2-2 | TRBV6-1 | many | CASRVGSGHTGELFF | TGTGCCAGCAGGGTTGGGTCCGGACACACCGGGGAGCTGTTTTTT
14 | - | TRBJ2-1 | TRBV5-5 | - | CASSLWGLEDEQFF | TGTGCCAGCAGCTTGTGGGGGCTGGAGGATGAGCAGTTCTTC
16 | - | TRBJ2-3 | TRBV18 | many | CASSPSDAGSGDTQYF | TGTGCCAGCTCACCATCCGACGCGGGAAGCGGGGATACGCAGTATTTT
15 | TRBD1 | TRBJ2-7 | TRBV12-3/TRBV12-4 | - | CASSSSGTGVYEQYF | TGTGCCAGCAGTAGCTCCGGGACAGGGGTTTACGAGCAGTACTTC
13 | - | TRBJ2-3 | TRBV7-2 | many | CASSSFLRDTQYF | TGTGCCAGCAGCTCCTTCCTCAGAGATACGCAGTATTTT
14 | - | TRBJ1-5 | TRBV2 | many | CASSGQYSNQPQHF | TGTGCCAGCAGTGGACAGTATAGCAATCAGCCCCAGCATTTT
16 | - | TRBJ2-2 | TRBV15 | - | CATSRERTSPPGELFF | TGTGCCACCAGCAGAGAGAGGACCTCACCCCCCGGGGAGCTGTTTTTT
14 | - | TRBJ1-1 | TRBV5-1 | - | CASRDDRINTEAFF | TGCGCCAGCAGAGACGACAGAATCAACACTGAAGCTTTCTTT
16 | - | TRBJ2-4 | TRBV24-1 | many | CATSEQGTSSKNIQYF | TGTGCCACCAGTGAACAGGGTACATCATCCAAAAACATTCAGTACTTC
11 | - | TRBJ1-1 | TRBV20-1 | few | CSASQWTEAFF | TGCAGTGCTTCCCAATGGACTGAAGCTTTCTTT
15 | - | TRBJ2-1 | TRBV27 | many | CASSRRDLGSNEQFF | TGTGCCAGCAGCCGCCGGGATTTGGGTTCCAATGAGCAGTTCTTC
15 | TRBD1 | TRBJ2-2 | TRBV5-1 | few | CASSLEGQGYGELFF | TGCGCCAGCAGCTTGGAGGGACAGGGGTACGGGGAGCTGTTTTTT
13 | - | TRBJ1-6 | TRBV10-1 | - | CASSEQGNSPLHF | TGCGCCAGCAGTGAGCAAGGGAATTCACCCCTCCACTTT
14 | TRBD1 | TRBJ1-1 | TRBV7-8 | few | CASSPDRGWTEAFF | TGTGCCAGCAGCCCCGACAGGGGGTGGACTGAAGCTTTCTTT
14 | TRBD1 | TRBJ2-7 | TRBV28 | few | CASSFDRETYEQYF | TGTGCCAGCAGTTTTGACAGGGAGACCTACGAGCAGTACTTC
16 | TRBD2 | TRBJ2-3 | TRBV11-2 | many | CASSLRSGGSTDTQYF | TGTGCCAGCAGCTTGAGAAGCGGGGGTAGCACAGATACGCAGTATTTT
12 | - | TRBJ2-2 | TRBV10-3 | few | CAISERTGELFF | TGTGCCATCAGTGAGAGAACCGGGGAGCTGTTTTTT
18 | TRBD2 | TRBJ2-5 | TRBV6-9 | few | CASSYTPGLAGQEETQYF | TGTGCCAGCAGTTATACCCCGGGACTAGCGGGACAGGAGGAGACCCAGTACTTC
14 | TRBD1 | TRBJ1-1 | TRBV11-2 | few | CASSSNPGTGTAFF | TGTGCCAGCAGCTCTAACCCCGGGACAGGGACCGCTTTCTTT
14 | TRBD1 | TRBJ2-7 | TRBV4-2 | many | CASSQDRAYYEQYF | TGTGCCAGCAGCCAGGACAGGGCATACTACGAGCAGTACTTC
16 | TRBD2 | TRBJ2-7 | TRBV20-1 | many | CSAVPGLAGDYYEQYF | TGCAGTGCCGTCCCGGGACTAGCGGGAGACTATTACGAGCAGTACTTC
14 | - | TRBJ1-5 | TRBV28 | - | CASSLGQLYQPQHF | TGTGCCAGCAGTTTGGGACAACTATATCAGCCCCAGCATTTT
14 | - | TRBJ2-7 | TRBV7-9 | many | CASSPGRGAHEQYF | TGTGCCAGCAGTCCCGGACGGGGGGCCCACGAGCAGTACTTC
17 | TRBD2 | TRBJ2-1 | TRBV4-2 | many | CASSRRLAGGWDNEQFF | TGTGCCAGCAGCCGCAGACTAGCGGGAGGTTGGGACAATGAGCAGTTCTTC
15 | TRBD1 | TRBJ1-5 | TRBV6-1 | many | CASSQQGVDNQPQHF | TGTGCCAGCAGTCAACAGGGGGTTGACAATCAGCCCCAGCATTTT
14 | - | TRBJ2-2 | TRBV18 | few | CASSRDPNTGELFF | TGTGCCAGCTCACGGGATCCGAACACCGGGGAGCTGTTTTTT
16 | TRBD2 | TRBJ2-1 | TRBV20-1 | few | CSARTSRWGSYNEQFF | TGCAGTGCGAGGACTAGCAGGTGGGGCTCCTACAATGAGCAGTTCTTC
13 | - | TRBJ2-1 | TRBV5-1 | many | CASSLDHYNEQFF | TGCGCCAGCAGCTTGGACCATTACAATGAGCAGTTCTTC